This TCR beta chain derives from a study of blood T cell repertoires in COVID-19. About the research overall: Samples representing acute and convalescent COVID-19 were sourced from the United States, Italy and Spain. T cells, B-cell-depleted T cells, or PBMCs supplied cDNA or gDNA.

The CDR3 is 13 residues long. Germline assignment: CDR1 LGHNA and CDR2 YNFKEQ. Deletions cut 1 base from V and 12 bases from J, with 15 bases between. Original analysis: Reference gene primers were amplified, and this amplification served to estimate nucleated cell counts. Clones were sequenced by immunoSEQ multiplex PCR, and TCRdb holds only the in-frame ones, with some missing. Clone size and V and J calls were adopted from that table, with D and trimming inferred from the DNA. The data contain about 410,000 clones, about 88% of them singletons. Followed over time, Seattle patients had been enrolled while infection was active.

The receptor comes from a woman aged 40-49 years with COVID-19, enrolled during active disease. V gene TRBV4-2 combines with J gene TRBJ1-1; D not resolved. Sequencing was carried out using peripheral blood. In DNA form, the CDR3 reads TGTGCCAGCAGCCAAGGAGCGGTGGACGGAACTTTCTTT. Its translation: CASSQGAVDGTFF.